Listed here are 13 T cell receptor beta chains from one sample, sequenced in a study of T cells after yellow fever vaccination. TCRdb used MiXCR to reprocess the 5' RACE reads, holding one entry per CDR3 protein. The sample has a few hundred thousand distinct CDR3 sequences, more than 3% seen once; the top ten hold 23%. This sample comprised PBMCs, obtained on the day of the yellow fever booster vaccination. The receptor source for this set is a man between 18 and 35 years old who received the YFV17D yellow fever vaccine.

This clonotype has more than one count but fewer than ten. This sequence joins TRBV9 and TRBJ2-6; tentative D call: TRBD2 (5 bases). CDR3 length: 18 residues. Trimming took off 2 bases at V and 0 bases at J, with 15 bases between the two ends. Germline V gene lookup returns CDR1 SGDLS and CDR2 YYNGEE. CDR3 loop: CASSVYMDAGSGANVLTF. The CDR3 DNA reads as TGTGCCAGCAGCGTTTACATGGATGCGGGCTCTGGGGCCAACGTCCTGACTTTC.

This clonotype was seen many times. The chain has TRBV7-2 and TRBJ2-5; weak D call: TRBD2 (6 bases). The germline CDR1 and CDR2 sequences are SGHTA and FQGNSA. The CDR3 is 16 residues long. Trimming left V 5 bases short and J 5 bases short, with 21 bases between. The CDR3 region has the DNA TGTGCCAGCAGCCGCCCCTGGGCTAGCGTGCGGGAGACCCAGTACTTC. Translated: CASSRPWASVRETQYF.

There are many counts of this clonotype. The chain combines TRBV5-1 with TRBJ2-2, with D hard to call. V was clipped by 0 bases and J by 6 bases, with 3 bases between them. The CDR3 totals 12 residues. CDR1 is SGHRS, CDR2 YFSETQ, per germline. This CDR3 is CASSLVAGELFF. CDR3 coding DNA: TGCGCCAGCAGCTTGGTTGCCGGGGAGCTGTTTTTT. Looking up the rest from reference TRBV5-1 and TRBJ2-2 gives the full variable domain: KAGVTQTPRYLIKTRGQQVTLSCSPISGHRSVSWYQQTPGQGLQFLFEYFSETQRNKGNFPGRFSGRQFSNSRSEMNVSTLELGDSALYLCASSLVAGELFFGEGSRLTVL.

There are many counts of this clonotype. The rearrangement joins TRBV29-1 to TRBJ2-3; the D call may be TRBD1 or TRBD2 (5 bases each). The CDR3 is 13 residues long. CDR1 and CDR2 (germline): SQVTM, ANQGSEA. V was trimmed by 4 bases and J by 0 bases, leaving 8 bases between them. CDR3 region: CSVGGSSTDTQYF. CDR3 sequence (DNA): TGCAGCGTTGGGGGGAGTAGCACAGATACGCAGTATTTT.

The CDR3 sequence is CATSLAGTNEQFF. The CDR3 DNA is TGTGCCACCAGTCTAGCGGGGACCAATGAGCAGTTCTTC. The J gene is TRBJ2-1, the V gene TRBV24-1, with TRBD2 identical over 9 bases. After removal of 6 bases from V and 6 bases from J, the junction contained 2 bases not matched to a gene. The germline gives CDR1 KGHDR, CDR2 SFDVKD. This CDR3 is 13 amino acids long.

V is TRBV6-2 or TRBV6-3 and J is TRBJ1-6; D is unresolved. Germline V gene data show CDR1 as MNHEY and CDR2 as SVGEGT. This CDR3 is 16 amino acids long. Trimming removed 5 bases at V and 8 bases at J, with 19 bases between. The DNA for the CDR3 is TGTGCCAGCAGTCCCTTTATGGCAGGTGCGGATTCACCCCTCCACTTT. Translated: CASSPFMAGADSPLHF.

This clonotype was counted at least ten times. The rearrangement uses TRBV7-8 and TRBJ2-2; a weak D match, TRBD1 (5 bases). The CDR3 covers 15 residues. V shed 3 bases and J shed 6 bases, with 14 bases lying between them. In germline, CDR1 is SGHVS, CDR2 FQNEAQ. CDR3 loop: CASSFGQGTAGELFF. CDR3 sequence (DNA): TGTGCCAGCAGCTTTGGGCAGGGAACGGCCGGGGAGCTGTTTTTT.

This clonotype was seen many times. The genes are TRBV10-3 and TRBJ2-1; 8 bases align to TRBD1. Germline values: CDR1 ENHRY, CDR2 SYGVKD. V gave up 4 bases and J gave up 8 bases; unmatched junction bases: 10. The CDR3 has 15 amino acids. This CDR3 reads CAISGGQGANYEQFF. DNA for the CDR3: TGTGCCATCAGTGGAGGGCAGGGGGCGAACTATGAGCAGTTCTTC.

This clonotype was picked up a small number of times. CDR3 loop: CASSPSNLGNYGYTF. Here the CDR3 DNA reads TGTGCCAGCAGCCCCTCGAACCTGGGGAACTATGGCTACACCTTC. The rearrangement uses TRBV7-2 and TRBJ1-2; D not certain. The germline V gene has CDR1 SGHTA and CDR2 FQGNSA. Trimming shortened V by 5 bases and J by 2 bases, and 15 bases separated the two germline ends. The CDR3 is made up of 15 amino acids.

This clonotype was observed many times. J is TRBJ1-5 and V is TRBV15; 10 bases are a match to TRBD1. The V gene's germline CDR1 is LNHNV and CDR2 YYDKDF (reference sequence). After removal of 0 bases from V and 10 bases from J, the junction contained 9 bases not matched to a gene. The CDR3 has 16 amino acids. CDR3 DNA: TGTGCCACCAGCAGAGATTTGGAGACAGGGGGCTTTCCCCAGCATTTT. This encodes CATSRDLETGGFPQHF.

This clonotype was recorded a few times. The rearrangement links TRBV5-6 to TRBJ2-3; 9 nucleotides line up with TRBD2. Germline V gives CDR1 SGHDT, CDR2 YYEEEE. CDR3 size: 16 residues. V shed 0 bases, J shed 6 bases, and the junction held 8 bases outside the gene matches. The DNA for the CDR3 is TGTGCCAGCAGCTTGGTCCTAGCGGGGTCTGGGGATACGCAGTATTTT. Protein product: CASSLVLAGSGDTQYF. The complete variable domain, with remaining parts taken from reference TRBV5-6 and TRBJ2-3, reads DAGVTQSPTHLIKTRGQQVTLRCSPKSGHDTVSWYQQALGQGPQFIFQYYEEEERQRGNFPDRFSGHQFPNYSSELNVNALLLGDSALYLCASSLVLAGSGDTQYFGPGTRLTVL.

At least ten counts were recorded for this clonotype. The V and J genes are TRBV12-3 or TRBV12-4 and TRBJ1-3, with a weak D call TRBD1 (5 bases). V was cut by 5 bases and J by 5 bases, with 22 bases left in between. There are 17 residues in the CDR3. CDR3 DNA: TGTGCCAGCAGTCGGGGCGGGACCGGGCGCGCACGAAACACCATATATTTT. It encodes CASSRGGTGRARNTIYF.

This clonotype appeared many times. This sequence joins TRBV5-1 and TRBJ2-3; 8 nucleotides agree with TRBD2. Germline lookup yields CDR1 SGHRS and CDR2 YFSETQ. The CDR3 is 14 residues long. After removal of 4 bases from V and 2 bases from J, the junction contained 3 bases not matched to a gene. This CDR3 is CASSQRGPTDTQYF. In nucleotides, the CDR3 is TGCGCCAGCAGCCAGCGGGGGCCCACAGATACGCAGTATTTT.